The source of this TCR beta chain is a study of T cell responses to AZD1222 COVID-19 vaccine (dated by TCRdb to the early 2020s). Notes on the research overall: Because spike-specific TCR depth and breadth did not differ between the two schedules, AZD1222 recipients who got a second dose at roughly 4 weeks were pooled with those who got a second dose at roughly 12 weeks. Trial participants were enrolled by age into subgroups of 18-55, 56-69 and 70-plus years, and roughly 150, 30 and 60 TCR-sequenced participants, respectively, were included in these subgroups. A total of under 250 trial participants underwent TCR sequencing, of whom under 220 had received two doses of AZD1222 and around 25 had received two doses of the MenACWY control vaccine.

The CDR3 regions of human TCRbeta chains were analyzed by immunosequencing. Turning to the authors' computational methods: TCRs in the repertoires were compared against a reference library of SARS-CoV-2-specific TCRs that had been generated with the MIRA antigen-specificity platform. Breadth was defined as the fraction of unique TCRs that were SARS-CoV-2-associated. Depth was defined as the fraction of total T cells that were SARS-CoV-2-associated. Each spike-specific TCR was assigned to its reactive spike region and to a CD4 or CD8 class using the MIRA data. Log10-transformed breadth and depth values were compared by one-way ANOVA with Sidak's multiple comparisons tests. Sourced from immuneACCESS, this table was stored by TCRdb with only in-frame sequences that have V and J called. A share of the clones is absent; for the studies checked, an unresolved V gene accounts for under half, and the remainder has no known explanation. That table gives V, J and clone size, and the DNA gave D and trimming. Within this sample are about 84,000 clones, with roughly nine tenths of them counted one time only. The biggest ten clones account for 30% to 35% of the sample.

The count of this clone is one. Its antigen remains undetermined. Nothing much larger sits one base from this clone, and base qualities are not available. After removal of 6 bases from V and 6 bases from J, the junction retains 4 bases not matched to a gene. Via the germline V gene, CDR1 is LGHNT and CDR2 FRNRAP. Including the terminal cysteine and phenylalanine, the CDR3 comprises 13 residues. The only DNA kept is the CDR3, 39 bases in frame from the first base. Reading the label with the study, this specimen's time point is: baseline before first vaccination. Vaccinee samples were obtained from the UK trials COV001 and COV002, which included a single-blind randomized controlled phase 2/3 trial of AZD1222 (ChAdOx1 nCoV-19) in healthy adults. For TCRbeta chain sequencing, PBMC samples from trial participants were taken at day 0 and at day 28 after the second dose. The study at large found these results: Conclusions about previously exposed vaccinees are limited, since just five or six AZD1222 recipients were seropositive for SARS-CoV-2 at baseline. Spike-specific TCR breadth and depth rose significantly after two AZD1222 doses compared with day 0 and with MenACWY recipients. Because no day 14 peak-response samples were available, the repertoires could be characterized only after the peak T cell response. Most participants were white British and females outnumbered males, and the authors suggested that clonal diversity may have been underestimated. The vaccine-associated CD4 TCRs covered the entire spike protein, and the dominant responses fell in regions 160-218 and 743-854. Nearly half of unique spike-specific TCRs reportedly recognized epitopes outside regions mutated in the B.1.351 and B.1.1.7 variants. In the small 56-69-year group, the increase in depth fell short of significance, most likely because of low power.

The sample was peripheral blood, taken on day 0 of AZD1222 vaccination. The chain was built from TRBV12-5 and TRBJ2-2, with 7 bases in between that match TRBD1. The receptor's source is an adult in good health. The DNA reads as follows: TGTGCTAGTGGCCGACAGGGACCCGGGGAGCTGTTTTTT. This codes for CASGRQGPGELFF.